One T cell receptor (beta chain) is described in this entry. Its target is not known. This CDR3 region has 13 residues. Germline V gene data show CDR1 as MDHEN and CDR2 as SYDVKM. The entry originates in a study of CXCR3-negative and CXCR3-positive naive CD8 T cells. General study findings and limits: Comparably high diversity was seen in both naive subsets, and much lower diversity in memory CD8+ cells. Higher TRB CDR3 hydrophobicity marked CXCR3-positive naive cells relative to CXCR3-negative naive cells.

UMI-labeled TRB cDNA libraries were prepared by 5' RACE. One entry per CDR3 protein, without DNA, is what TCRdb gives after re-calling the 5' RACE reads. The data include 7,500 to 8,500 distinct CDR3 sequences; the top ten clones carry 1.5% to 2%. The sorter processed each CD8+ T cell subset in triplicate at over 250,000 cells apiece. The authors gated naive CD8+ T cells as CD45RO-CCR7+CD27+CD95-. This chain connects TRBV28 to TRBJ2-7; the TCRdb D gene call, TRBD1, has no DNA to confirm it. The TCR originated in a human donor in good health. Some clones in this sample may be carry-over from other donors' samples. The sequenced sample was naive CXCR3+ CD8+ T cells from blood. Subset described: CD45RO-CCR7+CD27+CD95- naive CD8+ T cells expressing CXCR3 (TNR3+). The CDR3 protein is CASSFSGSYEQYF.